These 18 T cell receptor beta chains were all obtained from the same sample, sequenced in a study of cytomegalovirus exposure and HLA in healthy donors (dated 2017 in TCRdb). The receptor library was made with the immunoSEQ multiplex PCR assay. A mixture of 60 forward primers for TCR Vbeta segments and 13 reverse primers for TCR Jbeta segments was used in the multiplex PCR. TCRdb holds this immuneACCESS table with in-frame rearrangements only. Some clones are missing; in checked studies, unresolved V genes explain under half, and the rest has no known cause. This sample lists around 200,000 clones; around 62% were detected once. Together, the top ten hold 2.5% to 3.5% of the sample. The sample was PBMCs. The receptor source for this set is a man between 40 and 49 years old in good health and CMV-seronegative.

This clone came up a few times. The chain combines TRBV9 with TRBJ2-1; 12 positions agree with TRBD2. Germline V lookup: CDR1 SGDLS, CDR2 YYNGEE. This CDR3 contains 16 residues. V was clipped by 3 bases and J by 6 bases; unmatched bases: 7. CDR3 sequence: CASSDRTSGAGNEQFF. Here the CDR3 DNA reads TGTGCCAGCAGCGACCGGACTAGCGGGGCGGGCAATGAGCAGTTCTTC.

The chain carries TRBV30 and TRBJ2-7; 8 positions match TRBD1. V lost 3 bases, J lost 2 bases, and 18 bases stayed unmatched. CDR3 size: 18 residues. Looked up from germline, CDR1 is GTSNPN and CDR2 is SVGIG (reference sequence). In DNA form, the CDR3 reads TGTGCCTGGAGCGGTGGACAGGGTTTGATTGTCGGGGCCTACGAGCAGTACTTC. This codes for CAWSGGQGLIVGAYEQYF.

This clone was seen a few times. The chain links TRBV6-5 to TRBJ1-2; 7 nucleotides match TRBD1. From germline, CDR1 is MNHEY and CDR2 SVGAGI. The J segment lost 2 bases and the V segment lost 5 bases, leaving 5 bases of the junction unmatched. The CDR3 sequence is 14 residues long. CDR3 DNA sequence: TGTGCCAGCAGTCTAAAACAGGGGAACTATGGCTACACCTTC. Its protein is CASSLKQGNYGYTF.

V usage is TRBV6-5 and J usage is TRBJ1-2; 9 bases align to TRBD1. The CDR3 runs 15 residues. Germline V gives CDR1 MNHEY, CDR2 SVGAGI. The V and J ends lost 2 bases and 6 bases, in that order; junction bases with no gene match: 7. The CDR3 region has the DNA TGTGCCAGCAGTTACAACAGGGGGCAGTTCCATGGCTACACCTTC. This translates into CASSYNRGQFHGYTF.

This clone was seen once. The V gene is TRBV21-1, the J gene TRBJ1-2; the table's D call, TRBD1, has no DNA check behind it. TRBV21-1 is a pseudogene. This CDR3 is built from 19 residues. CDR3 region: CASSKESTRDGPSEFGYTF. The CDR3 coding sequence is TGTGCCAGCAGCAAAGAGAGTACCAGGGATGGTCCCTCGGAATTCGGCTACACCTTC.

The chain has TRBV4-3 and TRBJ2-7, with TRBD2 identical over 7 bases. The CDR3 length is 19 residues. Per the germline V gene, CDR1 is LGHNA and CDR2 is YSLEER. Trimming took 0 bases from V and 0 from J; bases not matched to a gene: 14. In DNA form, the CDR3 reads TGCGCCAGCAGCCAAGATTATATTCGACTAGCTCTCGCCTCCTACGAGCAGTACTTC. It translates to CASSQDYIRLALASYEQYF.

For the CDR3, the DNA is TGTGCCAGCAGCCAGACGACAGTCACTGAAGCTTTCTTT. Translated, it gives CASSQTTVTEAFF. The chain employs TRBV7-9 and TRBJ1-1, with D perhaps TRBD1 (5 bases). The CDR3 runs to 13 residues. V was trimmed by 5 bases and J by 4 bases, leaving 11 bases between them. Per the germline V gene, CDR1 is SEHNR and CDR2 is FQNEAQ (reference sequence).

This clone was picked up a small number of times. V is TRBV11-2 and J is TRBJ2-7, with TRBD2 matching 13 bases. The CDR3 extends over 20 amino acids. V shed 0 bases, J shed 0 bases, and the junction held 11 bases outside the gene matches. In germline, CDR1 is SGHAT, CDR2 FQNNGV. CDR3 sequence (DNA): TGTGCCAGCAGCTTAGATTGGGTCGGACTAGCGGGGGCGTCCTCCTACGAGCAGTACTTC. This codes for CASSLDWVGLAGASSYEQYF.

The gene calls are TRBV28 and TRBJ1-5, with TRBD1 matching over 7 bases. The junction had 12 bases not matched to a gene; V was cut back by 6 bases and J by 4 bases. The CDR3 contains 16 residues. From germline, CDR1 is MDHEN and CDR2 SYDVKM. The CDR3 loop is CASRQRTGRWNQPQHF. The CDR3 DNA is TGTGCCAGCAGACAACGGACAGGTCGGTGGAATCAGCCCCAGCATTTT.

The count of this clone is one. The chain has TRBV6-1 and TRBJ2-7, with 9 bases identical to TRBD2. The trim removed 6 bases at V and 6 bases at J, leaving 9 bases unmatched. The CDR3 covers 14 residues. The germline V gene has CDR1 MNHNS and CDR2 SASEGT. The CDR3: CASSRGLATIEQYF. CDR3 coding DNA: TGTGCCAGCAGCCGAGGACTAGCGACGATCGAGCAGTACTTC.

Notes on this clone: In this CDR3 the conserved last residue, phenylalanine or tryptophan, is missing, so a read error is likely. This CDR3 is CAWRTGGELFV. In DNA, the CDR3 is TGTGCCTGGAGGACGGGCGGGGAGCTGTTTGTT. This chain links TRBV30 with TRBJ2-2; D remains unclear. V gave up 3 bases and J gave up 7 bases, with 6 bases separating them. Germline CDR1 GTSNPN, CDR2 SVGIG (reference sequence). The CDR3 is made up of 11 amino acids.

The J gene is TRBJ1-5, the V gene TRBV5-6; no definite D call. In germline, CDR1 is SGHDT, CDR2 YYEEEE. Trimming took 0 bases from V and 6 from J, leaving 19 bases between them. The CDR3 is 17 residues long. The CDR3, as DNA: TGTGCCAGCAGCTTGGCGCTCGACACGGTGAAAGGTCAGCCCCAGCATTTT. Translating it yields CASSLALDTVKGQPQHF.

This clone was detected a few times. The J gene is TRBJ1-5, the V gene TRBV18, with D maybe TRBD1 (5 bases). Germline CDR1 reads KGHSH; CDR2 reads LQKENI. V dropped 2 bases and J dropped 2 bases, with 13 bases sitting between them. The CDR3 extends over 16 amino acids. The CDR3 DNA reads TGTGCCAGCTCACCAGATTCAGGGAATGGCAATCAGCCCCAGCATTTT. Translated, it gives CASSPDSGNGNQPQHF.

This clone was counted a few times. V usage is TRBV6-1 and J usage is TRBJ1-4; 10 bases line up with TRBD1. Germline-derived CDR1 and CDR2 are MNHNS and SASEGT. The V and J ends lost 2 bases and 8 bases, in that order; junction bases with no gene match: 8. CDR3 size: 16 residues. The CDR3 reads CASSENPDRGREKLFF. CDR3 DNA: TGTGCCAGCAGTGAAAATCCGGACAGGGGGAGGGAAAAACTGTTTTTT.

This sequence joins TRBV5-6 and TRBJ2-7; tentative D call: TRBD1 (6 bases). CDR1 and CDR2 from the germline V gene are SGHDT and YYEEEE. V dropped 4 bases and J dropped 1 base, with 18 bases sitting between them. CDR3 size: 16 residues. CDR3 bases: TGTGCCAGCAGCCTCCAGAACAGGGTCGTTTCCTACGAGCAGTACTTC. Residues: CASSLQNRVVSYEQYF.

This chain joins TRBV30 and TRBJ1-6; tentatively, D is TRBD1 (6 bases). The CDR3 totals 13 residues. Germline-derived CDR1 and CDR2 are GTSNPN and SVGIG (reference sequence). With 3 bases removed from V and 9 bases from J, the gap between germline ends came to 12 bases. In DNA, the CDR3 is TGTGCCTGGAGCGACCTACAGGGTTCACCCCTCCACTTT. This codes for CAWSDLQGSPLHF.

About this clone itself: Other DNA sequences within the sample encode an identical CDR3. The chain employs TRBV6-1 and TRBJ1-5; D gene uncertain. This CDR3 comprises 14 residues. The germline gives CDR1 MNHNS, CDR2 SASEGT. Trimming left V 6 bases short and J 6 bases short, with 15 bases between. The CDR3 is CASSPVGGGQPQHF. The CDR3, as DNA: TGTGCCAGCAGCCCGGTGGGAGGTGGTCAGCCCCAGCATTTT.

CDR3 coding DNA: TGTGCCAGCAGTGAAAGGGGGCGAAAGAACACTGAAGCTTTCTTT. Translated, it gives CASSERGRKNTEAFF. The V gene is TRBV25-1, the J gene TRBJ1-1, with 7 nucleotides matching TRBD1. J was trimmed by 1 base and V by 2 bases; bases with no gene match: 4. The length of the CDR3 is 15 residues. CDR1 MGHDK and CDR2 SYGVNS come from the germline V gene.